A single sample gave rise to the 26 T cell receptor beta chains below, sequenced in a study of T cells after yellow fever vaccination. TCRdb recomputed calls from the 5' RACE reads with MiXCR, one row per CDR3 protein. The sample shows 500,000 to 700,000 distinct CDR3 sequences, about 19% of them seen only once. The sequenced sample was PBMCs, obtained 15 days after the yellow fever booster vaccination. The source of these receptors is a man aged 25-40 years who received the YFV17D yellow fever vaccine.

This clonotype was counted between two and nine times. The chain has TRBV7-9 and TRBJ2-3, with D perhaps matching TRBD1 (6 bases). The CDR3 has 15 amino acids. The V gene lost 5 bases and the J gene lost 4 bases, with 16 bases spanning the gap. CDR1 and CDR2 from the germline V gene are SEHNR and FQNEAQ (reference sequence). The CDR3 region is CASSAYRVQADTQYF. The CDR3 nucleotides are TGTGCCAGCAGCGCCTACAGGGTTCAGGCAGATACGCAGTATTTT. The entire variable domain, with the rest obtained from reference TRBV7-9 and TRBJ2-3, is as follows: DTGVSQNPRHKITKRGQNVTFRCDPISEHNRLYWYRQTLGQGPEFLTYFQNEAQLEKSRLLSDRFSAERPKGSFSTLEIQRTEQGDSAMYLCASSAYRVQADTQYFGPGTRLTVL.

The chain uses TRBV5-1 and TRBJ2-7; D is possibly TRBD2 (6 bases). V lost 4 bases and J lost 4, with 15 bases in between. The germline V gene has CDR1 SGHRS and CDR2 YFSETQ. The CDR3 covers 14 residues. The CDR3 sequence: CASSLLFGGYEQYF. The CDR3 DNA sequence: TGCGCCAGCAGCCTCCTGTTTGGAGGGTACGAGCAGTACTTC.

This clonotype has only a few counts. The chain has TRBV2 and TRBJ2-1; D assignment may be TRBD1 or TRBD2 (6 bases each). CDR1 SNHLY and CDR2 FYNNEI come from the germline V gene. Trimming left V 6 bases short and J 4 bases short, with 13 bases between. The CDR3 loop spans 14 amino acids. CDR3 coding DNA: TGTGCCAGCAGCGACAGGAGGGGTTACAATGAGCAGTTCTTC. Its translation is CASSDRRGYNEQFF.

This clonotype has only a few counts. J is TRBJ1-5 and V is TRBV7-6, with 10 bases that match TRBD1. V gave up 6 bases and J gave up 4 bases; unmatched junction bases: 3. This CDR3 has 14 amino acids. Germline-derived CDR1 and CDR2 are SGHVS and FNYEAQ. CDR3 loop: CASSTGQGNQPQHF. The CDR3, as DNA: TGTGCCAGCAGTACGGGACAGGGGAATCAGCCCCAGCATTTT.

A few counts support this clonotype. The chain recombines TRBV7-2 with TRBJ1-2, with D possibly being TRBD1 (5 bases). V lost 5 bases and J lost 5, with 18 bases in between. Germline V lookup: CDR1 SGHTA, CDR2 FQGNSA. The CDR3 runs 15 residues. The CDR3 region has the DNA TGTGCCAGCAGCGATCCGGGACGGAGTCTTTATGGCTACACCTTC. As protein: CASSDPGRSLYGYTF. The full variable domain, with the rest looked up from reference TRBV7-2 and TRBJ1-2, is GAGVSQSPSNKVTEKGKDVELRCDPISGHTALYWYRQSLGQGLEFLIYFQGNSAPDKSGLPSDRFSAERTGGSVSTLTIQRTQQEDSAVYLCASSDPGRSLYGYTFGSGTRLTVV.

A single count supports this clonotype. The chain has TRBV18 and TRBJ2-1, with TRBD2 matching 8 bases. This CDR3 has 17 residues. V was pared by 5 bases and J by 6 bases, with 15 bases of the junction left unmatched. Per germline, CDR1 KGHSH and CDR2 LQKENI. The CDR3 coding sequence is TGTGCCAGCTCAAAACAGGCCGGACTAGCAGACCCCAATGAGCAGTTCTTC. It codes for CASSKQAGLADPNEQFF.

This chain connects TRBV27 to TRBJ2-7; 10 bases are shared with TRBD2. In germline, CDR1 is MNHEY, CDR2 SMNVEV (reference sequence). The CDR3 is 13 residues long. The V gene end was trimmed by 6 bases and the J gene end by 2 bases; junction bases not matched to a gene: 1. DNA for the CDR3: TGTGCCAGCAGAGCGGGAGGGCCCTACGAGCAGTACTTC. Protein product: CASRAGGPYEQYF.

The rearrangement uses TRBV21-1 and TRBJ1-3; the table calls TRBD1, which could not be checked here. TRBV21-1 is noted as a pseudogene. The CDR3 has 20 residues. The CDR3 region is CASSKGLGTGPSISGNTIYF. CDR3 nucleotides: TGTGCCAGCAGCAAAGGTCTCGGGACAGGGCCCTCCATCTCTGGAAACACCATATATTTT.

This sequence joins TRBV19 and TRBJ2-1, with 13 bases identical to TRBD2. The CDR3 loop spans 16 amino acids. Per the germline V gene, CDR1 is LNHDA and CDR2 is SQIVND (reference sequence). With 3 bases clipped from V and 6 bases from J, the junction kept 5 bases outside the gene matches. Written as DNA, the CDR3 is TGTGCCAGTAGTATCGCGGGACTAGCGGGAAGCAATGAGCAGTTCTTC. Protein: CASSIAGLAGSNEQFF.

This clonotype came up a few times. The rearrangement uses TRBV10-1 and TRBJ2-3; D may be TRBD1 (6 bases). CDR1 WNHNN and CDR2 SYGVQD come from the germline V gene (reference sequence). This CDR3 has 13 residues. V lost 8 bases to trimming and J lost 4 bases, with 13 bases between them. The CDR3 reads CASARTAPDTQYF. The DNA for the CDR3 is TGCGCCAGCGCCAGGACAGCGCCAGATACGCAGTATTTT.

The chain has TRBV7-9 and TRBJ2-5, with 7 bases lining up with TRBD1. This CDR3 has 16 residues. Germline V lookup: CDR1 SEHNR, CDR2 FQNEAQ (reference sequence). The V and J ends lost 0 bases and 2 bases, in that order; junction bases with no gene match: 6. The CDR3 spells CASSLAGQGEQETQYF. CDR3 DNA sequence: TGTGCCAGCAGCTTAGCGGGGCAGGGGGAACAAGAGACCCAGTACTTC.

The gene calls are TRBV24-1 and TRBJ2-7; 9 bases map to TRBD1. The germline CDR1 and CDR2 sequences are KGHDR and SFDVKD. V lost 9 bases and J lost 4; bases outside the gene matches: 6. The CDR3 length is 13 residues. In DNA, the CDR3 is TGTGCCACCTCGCCGGGACAGGGTTACGAGCAGTACTTC. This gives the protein CATSPGQGYEQYF.

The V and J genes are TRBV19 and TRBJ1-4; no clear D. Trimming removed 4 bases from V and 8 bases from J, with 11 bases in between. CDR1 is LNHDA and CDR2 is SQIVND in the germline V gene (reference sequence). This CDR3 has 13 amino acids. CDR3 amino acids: CASSNGRKEKLFF. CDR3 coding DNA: TGTGCCAGTAGTAACGGACGGAAGGAAAAACTGTTTTTT.

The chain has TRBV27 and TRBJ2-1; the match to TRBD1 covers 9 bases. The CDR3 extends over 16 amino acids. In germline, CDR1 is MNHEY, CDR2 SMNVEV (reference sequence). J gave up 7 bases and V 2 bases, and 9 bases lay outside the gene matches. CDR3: CASSLPRQGGLNEQFF. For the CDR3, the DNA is TGTGCCAGCAGTTTACCCCGACAGGGGGGTTTGAATGAGCAGTTCTTC.

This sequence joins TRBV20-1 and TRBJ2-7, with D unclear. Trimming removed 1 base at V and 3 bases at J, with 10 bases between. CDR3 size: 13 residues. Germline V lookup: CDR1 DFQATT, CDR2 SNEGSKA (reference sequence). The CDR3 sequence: CSARASTDYEQYF. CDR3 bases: TGCAGTGCTAGAGCCTCCACGGACTACGAGCAGTACTTC.

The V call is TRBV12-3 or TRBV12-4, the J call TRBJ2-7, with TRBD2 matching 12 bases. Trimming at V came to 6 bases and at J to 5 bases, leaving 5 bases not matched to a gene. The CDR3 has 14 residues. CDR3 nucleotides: TGTGCCAGCAGCCCCAGGACTAGCGGGAACGAGCAGTACTTC. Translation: CASSPRTSGNEQYF.

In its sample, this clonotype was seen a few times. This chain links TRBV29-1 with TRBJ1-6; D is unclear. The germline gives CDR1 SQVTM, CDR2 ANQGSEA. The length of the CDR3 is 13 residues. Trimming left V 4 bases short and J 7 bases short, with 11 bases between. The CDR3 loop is CSVGQELNSPLHF. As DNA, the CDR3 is TGCAGCGTTGGACAAGAGTTAAATTCACCCCTCCACTTT.

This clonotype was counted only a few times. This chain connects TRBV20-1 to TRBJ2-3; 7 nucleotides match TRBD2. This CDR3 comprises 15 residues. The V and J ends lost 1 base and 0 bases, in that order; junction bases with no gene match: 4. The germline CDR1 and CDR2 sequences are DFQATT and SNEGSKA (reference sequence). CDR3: CSARGQAGSTDTQYF. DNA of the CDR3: TGCAGTGCTAGAGGACAAGCGGGGAGCACAGATACGCAGTATTTT.

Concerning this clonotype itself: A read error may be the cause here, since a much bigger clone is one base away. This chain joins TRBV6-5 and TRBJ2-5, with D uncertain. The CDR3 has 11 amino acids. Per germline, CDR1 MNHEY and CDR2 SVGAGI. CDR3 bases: TGTGCCAGCAGCAACCAAGAGGCCCAGTACTTC. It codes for CASSNQEAQYF.

CDR3 amino acids: CASSTGLAVPGDTQYF. CDR3 bases: TGCGCCAGCAGCACGGGACTAGCGGTGCCAGGGGATACGCAGTATTTT. J is TRBJ2-3 and V is TRBV5-1; 11 nucleotides line up with TRBD2. CDR3 size: 16 residues. Germline values: CDR1 SGHRS, CDR2 YFSETQ. Germline trimming cut 4 bases from V and 6 bases from J; bases unmatched to any gene: 10.

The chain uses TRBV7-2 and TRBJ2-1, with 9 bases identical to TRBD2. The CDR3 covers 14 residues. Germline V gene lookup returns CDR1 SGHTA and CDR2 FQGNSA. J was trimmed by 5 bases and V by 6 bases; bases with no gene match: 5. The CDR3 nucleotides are TGTGCCAGCAGGGGGACTAGCTCGCACAATGAGCAGTTCTTC. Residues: CASRGTSSHNEQFF.

The CDR3 nucleotides read TGCGCCAGCAGTGAGGTAACGGGAGCCAGAGATACGCAGTATTTT. Translation: CASSEVTGARDTQYF. The rearrangement joins TRBV10-1 to TRBJ2-3, with D maybe TRBD2 (6 bases). Germline V lookup: CDR1 WNHNN, CDR2 SYGVQD (reference sequence). Trimming left V 2 bases short and J 5 bases short, with 14 bases between. This CDR3 contains 15 residues.

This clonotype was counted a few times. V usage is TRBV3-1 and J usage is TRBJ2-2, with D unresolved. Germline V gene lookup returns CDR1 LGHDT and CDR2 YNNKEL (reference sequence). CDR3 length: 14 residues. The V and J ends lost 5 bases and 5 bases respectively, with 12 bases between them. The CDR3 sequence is CASSDSPLTGELFF. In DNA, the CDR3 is TGTGCCAGCAGCGACTCACCTTTAACCGGGGAGCTGTTTTTT. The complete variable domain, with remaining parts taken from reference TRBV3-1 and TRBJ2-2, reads DTAVSQTPKYLVTQMGNDKSIKCEQNLGHDTMYWYKQDSKKFLKIMFSYNNKELIINETVPNRFSPKSPDKAHLNLHINSLELGDSAVYFCASSDSPLTGELFFGEGSRLTVL.

Written as DNA, the CDR3 is TGTGCCAGCACCGAAGCCGACACGGACAGGAAGACCCAGTACTTC. Translated, it gives CASTEADTDRKTQYF. The chain couples TRBV4-2 to TRBJ2-5; TRBD1 matches at 7 bases. This CDR3 has 15 amino acids. Trimming at V came to 7 bases and at J to 6 bases, leaving 14 bases not matched to a gene. Per the germline V gene, CDR1 is LGHNA and CDR2 is YNFKEQ.

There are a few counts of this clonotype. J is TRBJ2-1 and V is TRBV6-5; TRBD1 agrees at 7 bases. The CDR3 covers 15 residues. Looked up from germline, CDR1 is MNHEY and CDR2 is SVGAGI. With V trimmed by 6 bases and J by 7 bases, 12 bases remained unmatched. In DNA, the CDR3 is TGTGCCAGCAGCTCGGACAGGAGCCTCTGGAATGAGCAGTTCTTC. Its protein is CASSSDRSLWNEQFF.

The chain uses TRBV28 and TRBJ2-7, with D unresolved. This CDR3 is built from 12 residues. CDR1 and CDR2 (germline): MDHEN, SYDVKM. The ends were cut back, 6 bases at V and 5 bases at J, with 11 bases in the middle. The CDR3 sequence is CASSLRVHEQYF. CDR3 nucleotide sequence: TGTGCCAGCAGCCTAAGGGTCCACGAGCAGTACTTC.